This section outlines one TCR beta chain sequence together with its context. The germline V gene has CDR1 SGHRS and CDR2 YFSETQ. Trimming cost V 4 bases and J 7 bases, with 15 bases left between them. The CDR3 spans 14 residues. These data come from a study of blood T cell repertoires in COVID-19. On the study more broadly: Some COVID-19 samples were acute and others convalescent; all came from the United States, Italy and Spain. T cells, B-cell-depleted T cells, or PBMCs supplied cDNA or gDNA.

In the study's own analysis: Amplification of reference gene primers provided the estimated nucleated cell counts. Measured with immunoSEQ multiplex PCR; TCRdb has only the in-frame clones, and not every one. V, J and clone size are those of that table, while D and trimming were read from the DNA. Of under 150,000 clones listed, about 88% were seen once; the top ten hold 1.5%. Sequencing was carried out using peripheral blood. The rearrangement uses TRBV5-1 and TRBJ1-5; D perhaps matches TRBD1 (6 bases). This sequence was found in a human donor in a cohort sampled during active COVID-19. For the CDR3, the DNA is TGCGCCAGCAGCCCGGGGGGGGGCCGGCAGCCCCAGCATTTT. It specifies CASSPGGGRQPQHF.